The 16 T cell receptor beta chains given below trace back to one sample, sequenced in a study of blood T cell repertoires in COVID-19. The assay was immunoSEQ multiplex PCR, and TCRdb's table has in-frame clones only and misses some. The sample comprises 100,000 to 120,000 clones, roughly 76% of which are singletons, and less than 10% rests with the top ten. The specimen sequenced was peripheral blood. These receptor sequences come from a woman aged 55-70 years with acute or convalescent COVID-19.

The rearrangement joins TRBV7-8 to TRBJ1-2; 7 nucleotides agree with TRBD1. The CDR3 consists of 13 residues. Germline CDR1 SGHVS, CDR2 FQNEAQ. Trimming at V came to 7 bases and at J to 10 bases, leaving 12 bases not matched to a gene. The CDR3 spells CASIPGVGQNYTF. The CDR3 DNA is TGTGCCAGCATCCCCGGGGTGGGACAGAACTACACCTTC.

This clone was recorded a few times. The chain uses TRBV7-2 and TRBJ2-7; 10 positions match TRBD2. There are 15 residues in the CDR3. J was trimmed by 1 base and V by 5 bases; bases with no gene match: 5. From germline, CDR1 is SGHTA and CDR2 FQGNSA. CDR3 nucleotides: TGTGCCAGCAGCAAGAGCGGGGGGGCATCCTACGAGCAGTACTTC. Its translation is CASSKSGGASYEQYF.

The chain carries TRBV6-4 and TRBJ1-2; a possible D gene is TRBD1 (6 bases). The CDR3 runs to 11 residues. The germline V and J ends were trimmed by 2 bases and 8 bases, with 6 bases remaining between them. CDR1 is MRHNA, CDR2 SNTAGT, per germline. The CDR3 here is CASSDGGGYTF. The CDR3 nucleotides read TGTGCCAGCAGTGACGGGGGCGGCTACACCTTC.

V gene TRBV28 combines with J gene TRBJ1-2; 7 bases align to TRBD1. Germline V gene sequence: CDR1 MDHEN, CDR2 SYDVKM. Losses at the gene ends were 2 bases for V and 0 bases for J; bases not matched to a gene: 9. The CDR3 loop spans 17 amino acids. The CDR3 DNA reads TGTGCCAGCAGTTTAGGCCGACAGGGACAAGCTAACTATGGCTACACCTTC. It yields the protein CASSLGRQGQANYGYTF.

The rearrangement links TRBV4-2 to TRBJ1-2; TRBD1 matches 9 bases. The germline CDR1 and CDR2 sequences are LGHNA and YNFKEQ. The CDR3 has 16 residues. Trimming removed 2 bases from V and 0 bases from J; junction bases left unmatched: 4. Here the CDR3 DNA reads TGTGCCAGCAGCCAACAGGACAGGGGAACTAACTATGGCTACACCTTC. Translating gives CASSQQDRGTNYGYTF.

The J gene is TRBJ2-6, the V gene TRBV30; TRBD2 matches at 7 bases. This CDR3 contains 14 residues. With V trimmed by 5 bases and J by 2 bases, 3 bases remained unmatched. Germline CDR1 is GTSNPN and CDR2 is SVGIG (reference sequence). CDR3 residues: CAWDLAAGANVLTF. CDR3 DNA sequence: TGTGCCTGGGATCTAGCGGCTGGGGCCAACGTCCTGACTTTC. The full variable domain, its missing parts supplied by reference TRBV30 and TRBJ2-6, is SQTIHQWPATLVQPVGSPLSLECTVEGTSNPNLYWYRQAAGRGLQLLFYSVGIGQISSEVPQNLSASRPQDRQFILSSKKLLLSDSGFYLCAWDLAAGANVLTFGAGSRLTVL.

The J gene is TRBJ1-5, the V gene TRBV11-2, with a possible D match to TRBD1 (6 bases). The CDR3 consists of 15 residues. Germline V gene lookup returns CDR1 SGHAT and CDR2 FQNNGV. V lost 0 bases to trimming and J lost 7 bases, with 13 bases between them. The CDR3 sequence: CASSLDTGRGQPQHF. CDR3 sequence (DNA): TGTGCCAGCAGCTTAGATACAGGGAGGGGACAGCCCCAGCATTTT.

The rearrangement joins TRBV19 to TRBJ1-2, with 9 bases fitting TRBD1. In germline, CDR1 is LNHDA, CDR2 SQIVND (reference sequence). CDR3 length: 15 residues. This CDR3 reads CATRRTGADNYGYTF. The CDR3 region has the DNA TGTGCTACTAGAAGGACAGGGGCCGACAACTATGGCTACACCTTC. Full variable domain (rest looked up from reference TRBV19 and TRBJ1-2): DGGITQSPKYLFRKEGQNVTLSCEQNLNHDAMYWYRQDPGQGLRLIYYSQIVNDFQKGDIAEGYSVSREKKESFPLTVTSAQKNPTAFYLCATRRTGADNYGYTFGSGTRLTVV.

The V and J genes are TRBV7-9 and TRBJ1-1, with D possibly matching TRBD1 (6 bases). The CDR3 runs to 16 residues. Germline loops: CDR1 SEHNR, CDR2 FQNEAQ (reference sequence). With 1 base removed from V and 2 bases from J, the gap between germline ends came to 14 bases. Here the CDR3 reads CASSLGSGAANTEAFF. Written as DNA, the CDR3 is TGTGCCAGCAGCTTAGGATCAGGGGCTGCAAACACTGAAGCTTTCTTT.

The chain uses TRBV29-1 and TRBJ1-4; D uncertain. V was clipped by 5 bases and J by 0 bases, with 4 bases between them. The CDR3 sequence is 12 residues long. Germline CDR1 reads SQVTM; CDR2 reads ANQGSEA. The CDR3 loop reads CSVPATNEKLFF. The CDR3 coding sequence is TGCAGCGTTCCTGCAACTAATGAAAAACTGTTTTTT.

This sequence joins TRBV24-1 and TRBJ2-1; TRBD1 aligns across 9 bases. Unmatched junction bases numbered 9, after V lost 6 bases and J lost 7 bases. This CDR3 spans 15 amino acids. Germline V gives CDR1 KGHDR, CDR2 SFDVKD. CDR3 sequence: CATSLTGTGKNEQFF. The CDR3 DNA reads as TGTGCCACCAGTCTTACCGGGACAGGGAAGAATGAGCAGTTCTTC.

The rearrangement links TRBV25-1 to TRBJ2-7; D might be TRBD2 (5 bases). This CDR3 is 12 amino acids long. In germline, CDR1 is MGHDK, CDR2 SYGVNS. The V end lost 6 bases, the J end lost 4 bases, and 10 bases lay between the germline ends. The CDR3 spells CASSGDWYEQYF. DNA of the CDR3: TGTGCCAGCAGCGGGGATTGGTACGAGCAGTACTTC.

The V and J genes are TRBV7-9 and TRBJ1-2; D not resolved. Between the trimmed V and J ends, which lost 1 base and 4 bases, there was a span of 4 bases. CDR1 is SEHNR and CDR2 is FQNEAQ in the germline V gene (reference sequence). The CDR3 runs 12 residues. CDR3 coding DNA: TGTGCCAGCAGCTTAGACGGCTATGGCTACACCTTC. Protein: CASSLDGYGYTF.

The rearrangement joins TRBV24-1 to TRBJ2-5, with a possible D match to TRBD1 (6 bases). V shed 0 bases and J shed 4 bases, with 8 bases lying between them. Germline lookup yields CDR1 KGHDR and CDR2 SFDVKD. The CDR3 is made up of 14 amino acids. CDR3 protein: CATSDLQTGETQYF. The CDR3 DNA reads TGTGCCACCAGTGATTTGCAGACAGGAGAGACCCAGTACTTC.

The chain recombines TRBV5-1 with TRBJ1-5, with no clear D. Trimming took off 0 bases at V and 0 bases at J, with 7 bases between the two ends. The CDR3 is 15 amino acids. The germline V gene encodes CDR1 SGHRS and CDR2 YFSETQ. The CDR3 bases are TGCGCCAGCAGCTTGGTTGGCGGTAGCAATCAGCCCCAGCATTTT. Its protein product is CASSLVGGSNQPQHF. The complete variable domain, with remaining parts taken from reference TRBV5-1 and TRBJ1-5, reads KAGVTQTPRYLIKTRGQQVTLSCSPISGHRSVSWYQQTPGQGLQFLFEYFSETQRNKGNFPGRFSGRQFSNSRSEMNVSTLELGDSALYLCASSLVGGSNQPQHFGDGTRLSIL.

This clone was counted only a few times. This sequence joins TRBV19 and TRBJ1-5; TRBD1 agrees at 8 bases. The germline CDR1 and CDR2 sequences are LNHDA and SQIVND (reference sequence). The CDR3 is 16 residues long. V shed 5 bases and J 2 bases; nucleotides not matched to a gene: 8. Here the CDR3 DNA reads TGTGCCAGTAGTTTCCAGGGGGCTTCGCGCAATCAGCCCCAGCATTTT. Protein sequence: CASSFQGASRNQPQHF.